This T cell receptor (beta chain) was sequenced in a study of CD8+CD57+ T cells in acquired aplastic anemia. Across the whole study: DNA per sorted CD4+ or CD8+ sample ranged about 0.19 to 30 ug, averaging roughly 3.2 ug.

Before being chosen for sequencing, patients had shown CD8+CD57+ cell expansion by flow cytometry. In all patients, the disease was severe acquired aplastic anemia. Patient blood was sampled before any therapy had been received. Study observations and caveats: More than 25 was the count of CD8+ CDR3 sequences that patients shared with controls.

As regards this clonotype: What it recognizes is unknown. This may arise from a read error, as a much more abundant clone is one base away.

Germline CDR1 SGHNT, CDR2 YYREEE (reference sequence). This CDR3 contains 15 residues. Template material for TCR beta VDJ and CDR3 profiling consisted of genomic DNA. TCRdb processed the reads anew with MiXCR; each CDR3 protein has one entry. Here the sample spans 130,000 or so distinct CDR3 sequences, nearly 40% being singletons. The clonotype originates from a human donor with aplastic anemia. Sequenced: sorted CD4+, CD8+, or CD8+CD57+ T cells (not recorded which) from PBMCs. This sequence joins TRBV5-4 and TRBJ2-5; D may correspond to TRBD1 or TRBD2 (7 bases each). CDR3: CTSSLRTGEGETQYF. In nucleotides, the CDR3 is TGTACCAGCAGCTTGAGAACAGGGGAGGGGGAGACCCAGTACTTC.